This TCR beta chain was obtained from a study of PD-L1 blockade in urothelial cancer. Across the whole study: After treatment start, blood was analyzed at 3 weeks (second dose) and at 6 weeks. Researchers found blood samples held a median of roughly 140,000 T cells.

Study-wide results and caveats: More expansion of tumor-associated blood clones, seen at 3 weeks, marked durable-benefit patients.

This CDR3 is 15 amino acids long. Between the trimmed V and J ends, which lost 5 bases and 1 base, there was a span of 13 bases. Germline lookup yields CDR1 SEHNR and CDR2 FQNEAQ (reference sequence). With respect to this clone: Its antigen is unidentified.

The investigators introduced synthetic TCR analog templates into each PCR as spikes. Some clones are missing from TCRdb's copy, which holds only in-frame ones; the method was immunoSEQ multiplex PCR. This table has fewer than 40,000 clones, around nine tenths appearing once. The chain couples TRBV7-9 to TRBJ2-3; D is perhaps TRBD2 (5 bases). The receptor's source is a man aged 65 to 79 with urothelial cancer. Sequenced material: PBMCs, taken around atezolizumab (anti-PD-L1) treatment. CDR3 residues: CASSVDGGRTDTQYF. DNA of the CDR3: TGTGCCAGCAGCGTAGATGGCGGGCGCACAGATACGCAGTATTTT.